This T cell receptor beta chain originates from a study of T cell changes during pregnancy in multiple sclerosis. The repertoire was sequenced with immunoSEQ multiplex PCR; TCRdb's copy has only in-frame clones and lacks some. The repertoire holds 35,000 to 45,000 clones, with more than 80% as singletons. The input for sequencing was CD4+ T cells from peripheral blood mononuclear cells, taken in the third trimester of pregnancy. The receptor comes from a female donor with multiple sclerosis, enrolled in a pregnancy study.

The CDR3 spells CASSGPSDTQYF. The DNA of the CDR3 is TGCGCCAGCAGCGGCCCCAGTGATACGCAGTATTTT. The gene calls are TRBV5-1 and TRBJ2-3; D gene ambiguous. The CDR3 totals 12 residues. V gave up 4 bases and J gave up 6 bases, with 9 bases separating them. Germline lookup yields CDR1 SGHRS and CDR2 YFSETQ.